These 28 T cell receptor beta chains came from one sample sequenced in a study of early T cells in non-severe SARS-CoV-2 infection. TCRdb redid the calling of the 5' RACE reads with MiXCR, one entry per CDR3 protein. The sample consists of more than 85,000 distinct CDR3 sequences, roughly 17% of them appearing once. Here the sequenced sample was whole blood, taken at baseline. These receptors were collected from an adult who was a healthcare worker with PCR-confirmed SARS-CoV-2 infection or an uninfected control (not recorded which).

This clonotype was picked up a small number of times. The rearrangement links TRBV12-3 or TRBV12-4 to TRBJ2-5; D is unclear. With 3 bases removed from V and 5 bases from J, the gap between germline ends came to 7 bases. The CDR3 is 12 residues long. The DNA for the CDR3 is TGTGCCAGCAGTTTTCAGGTGGAGACCCAGTACTTC. It specifies CASSFQVETQYF.

The chain links TRBV7-9 to TRBJ2-1, with 13 bases aligning to TRBD2. Germline CDR1 reads SEHNR; CDR2 reads FQNEAQ (reference sequence). The CDR3 length is 15 residues. Trimming cost V 1 base and J 8 bases; bases outside gene matches: 2. CDR3 sequence (DNA): TGTGCCAGCAGCTTAGGCGGACTAGCGGGAGATGAGCAGTTCTTC. As protein: CASSLGGLAGDEQFF.

This chain links TRBV27 with TRBJ1-2, with a possible D match to TRBD1 (5 bases). Germline CDR1 and CDR2: MNHEY and SMNVEV (reference sequence). The V end lost 5 bases, the J end lost 8 bases, and 24 bases lay between the germline ends. This CDR3 has 16 residues. Here the CDR3 reads CASSTAPGSHGYGYTF. CDR3 DNA sequence: TGTGCCAGCAGTACGGCACCAGGGAGTCACGGCTACGGCTACACCTTC.

This clonotype has only one observation. The rearrangement links TRBV11-1 to TRBJ2-3, with 7 positions matching TRBD2. V dropped 7 bases and J dropped 3; count of bases not matched to a gene: 10. Looked up from germline, CDR1 is SGHAT and CDR2 is FQDESV (reference sequence). CDR3 length: 15 residues. Here the CDR3 reads CASKPGLQLTDTQYF. CDR3 coding DNA: TGTGCCAGCAAGCCGGGACTACAGTTAACAGATACGCAGTATTTT.

This clonotype was counted many times. The genes are TRBV2 and TRBJ2-1, with unresolved D. Trimming removed 5 bases from V and 3 bases from J, with 2 bases in between. Germline loops: CDR1 SNHLY, CDR2 FYNNEI. There are 11 residues in the CDR3. The CDR3 region is CASSYYNEQFF. As DNA, the CDR3 is TGTGCCAGCAGTTACTACAATGAGCAGTTCTTC. Based on the CDR3 plus reference TRBV2 and TRBJ2-1, the full variable domain is EPEVTQTPSHQVTQMGQEVILRCVPISNHLYFYWYRQILGQKVEFLVSFYNNEISEKSEIFDDQFSVERPDGSNFTLKIRSTKLEDSAMYFCASSYYNEQFFGPGTRLTVL.

The sample holds a few counts of this clonotype. V gene TRBV12-3 or TRBV12-4 combines with J gene TRBJ2-5; D is uncertain. The germline V and J ends were trimmed by 6 bases and 0 bases, with 11 bases remaining between them. The CDR3 spans 14 residues. For the CDR3, the DNA is TGTGCCAGCAGCCTAACTCGTTACCAAGAGACCCAGTACTTC. Translated: CASSLTRYQETQYF.

This clonotype occurred many times. The rearrangement uses TRBV10-3 and TRBJ2-3; D may be TRBD1 (5 bases). The CDR3 contains 14 residues. Trimming took 0 bases from V and 2 from J, leaving 6 bases between them. Germline V lookup: CDR1 ENHRY, CDR2 SYGVKD. The chain's CDR3 is CAISESGPTDTQYF. In DNA form, the CDR3 reads TGTGCCATCAGTGAGTCGGGGCCCACAGATACGCAGTATTTT.

This clonotype was found a few times. The chain couples TRBV28 to TRBJ1-2; 11 bases are a match to TRBD1. This CDR3 has 16 residues. In germline, CDR1 is MDHEN, CDR2 SYDVKM. Trimming took 5 bases from V and 8 from J; bases not matched to a gene: 13. CDR3 DNA: TGTGCCAGCAGTCCACCGGGACAGGGGGAGGGTAGGGGCTACACCTTC. Protein: CASSPPGQGEGRGYTF.

This clonotype was recorded a few times. The chain is built from TRBV27 and TRBJ2-7, with unresolved D. Germline CDR1 is MNHEY and CDR2 is SMNVEV (reference sequence). V shed 3 bases and J shed 3 bases, with 18 bases lying between them. The CDR3 extends over 16 amino acids. CDR3 DNA sequence: TGTGCCAGCAGTTTCTCAAGTGCTAGTCTGGTCTACGAGCAGTACTTC. Amino acids: CASSFSSASLVYEQYF.

In its sample, this clonotype was seen a few times. The chain recombines TRBV19 with TRBJ2-1, with a possible D match to TRBD2 (6 bases). The CDR3 spans 15 residues. Between the trimmed V and J ends, which lost 4 bases and 3 bases, there was a span of 13 bases. Germline V gene sequence: CDR1 LNHDA, CDR2 SQIVND (reference sequence). The CDR3 reads CASSTRLEYYNEQFF. CDR3 coding DNA: TGTGCCAGTAGTACCCGACTAGAATACTACAATGAGCAGTTCTTC.

The CDR3 region has the DNA TGTGCCATCAGTGCCCCTACCCAGACTGGGGCCAACGTCCTGACTTTC. Its translation: CAISAPTQTGANVLTF. The chain recombines TRBV10-3 with TRBJ2-6; D not certain. The germline V gene encodes CDR1 ENHRY and CDR2 SYGVKD. The CDR3 covers 16 residues. V was cut by 4 bases and J by 2 bases, with 12 bases left in between.

The chain uses TRBV29-1 and TRBJ2-7; 9 bases align to TRBD2. Germline assignment: CDR1 SQVTM and CDR2 ANQGSEA. CDR3 size: 15 residues. J was trimmed by 1 base and V by 5 bases; bases with no gene match: 9. For the CDR3, the DNA is TGCAGCGTTCGGACCCGGCTAGCGGGGTCCTACGAGCAGTACTTC. It yields the protein CSVRTRLAGSYEQYF.

This clonotype was picked up a small number of times. The V gene is TRBV30, the J gene TRBJ2-1; D perhaps matches TRBD2 (5 bases). The CDR3 has 12 amino acids. V was clipped by 5 bases and J by 3 bases, with 8 bases between them. Germline V gives CDR1 GTSNPN, CDR2 SVGIG (reference sequence). The CDR3 region is CAWYRDYNEQFF. The CDR3 bases are TGTGCCTGGTACCGGGACTACAATGAGCAGTTCTTC.

This clonotype was picked up a small number of times. The V call is TRBV28, the J call TRBJ2-5; D might be TRBD1 (6 bases). From germline, CDR1 is MDHEN and CDR2 SYDVKM. The V gene lost 7 bases and the J gene lost 2 bases, with 8 bases spanning the gap. The CDR3 loop spans 12 amino acids. The CDR3 DNA reads as TGTGCCAGCAATAGGGGGCAAGAGACCCAGTACTTC. Amino acid sequence: CASNRGQETQYF.

This clonotype showed up just once. The rearrangement links TRBV2 to TRBJ2-1; 8 nucleotides line up with TRBD2. CDR3 length equals 15 residues. CDR1 is SNHLY and CDR2 is FYNNEI in the germline V gene. With V trimmed by 5 bases and J by 12 bases, 15 bases remained unmatched. In DNA form, the CDR3 reads TGTGCCAGCAGTTCTACCTTTAGCGGGATTCGTGGGCAGTTCTTC. This translates into CASSSTFSGIRGQFF.

The sample holds a few counts of this clonotype. The chain joins TRBV5-4 to TRBJ2-1; TRBD1 or TRBD2 may be the D gene (5 bases each). The CDR3 runs 15 residues. V lost 10 bases, J lost 8 bases, and 25 bases lay in between. Germline V gene lookup returns CDR1 SGHNT and CDR2 YYREEE (reference sequence). The CDR3 sequence: CASDYGAGSNHEQFF. In DNA form, the CDR3 reads TGTGCCTCTGACTACGGGGCAGGGAGTAACCATGAGCAGTTCTTC. The full variable domain, with the rest looked up from reference TRBV5-4 and TRBJ2-1, is ETGVTQSPTHLIKTRGQQVTLRCSSQSGHNTVSWYQQALGQGPQFIFQYYREEENGRGNFPPRFSGLQFPNYSSELNVNALELDDSALYLCASDYGAGSNHEQFFGPGTRLTVL.

This clonotype was observed a handful of times. The chain recombines TRBV28 with TRBJ2-2; no clear D. Trimming took off 6 bases at V and 0 bases at J, with 23 bases between the two ends. This CDR3 has 19 amino acids. Germline loops: CDR1 MDHEN, CDR2 SYDVKM. For the CDR3, the DNA is TGTGCCAGCAGCCTGATTTCTCAATACAGCCGACCGAACACCGGGGAGCTGTTTTTT. Its protein is CASSLISQYSRPNTGELFF. The full variable domain, its missing parts supplied by reference TRBV28 and TRBJ2-2, is DVKVTQSSRYLVKRTGEKVFLECVQDMDHENMFWYRQDPGLGLRLIYFSYDVKMKEKGDIPEGYSVSREKKERFSLILESASTNQTSMYLCASSLISQYSRPNTGELFFGEGSRLTVL.

The V call is TRBV7-9, the J call TRBJ1-3; D perhaps matches TRBD1 (6 bases). The CDR3 loop spans 14 amino acids. V lost 6 bases and J lost 2, with 11 bases in between. The germline gives CDR1 SEHNR, CDR2 FQNEAQ (reference sequence). This CDR3 is CASRPPGAGNTIYF. CDR3 DNA: TGTGCCAGCAGACCACCAGGGGCTGGAAACACCATATATTTT.

This clonotype was counted between two and nine times. This chain joins TRBV7-2 and TRBJ2-4; D gene unclear. Germline-derived CDR1 and CDR2 are SGHTA and FQGNSA. The V end was cut by 5 bases, the J end by 9 bases, with 14 bases between. The CDR3 extends over 13 amino acids. The DNA for the CDR3 is TGTGCCAGCAGCACCGGGTCCAAGGGCATTCAGTACTTC. This encodes CASSTGSKGIQYF.

This clonotype came up a few times. The chain uses TRBV25-1 and TRBJ1-6, with D perhaps matching TRBD1 (5 bases). V lost 3 bases and J 0 bases, leaving 15 bases between the germline ends. Germline V CDR1 and CDR2: MGHDK, SYGVNS. This CDR3 is 18 amino acids long. The CDR3 nucleotides read TGTGCCAGCAGTGAGGGGACCGGGAGTCCCTCCTATAATTCACCCCTCCACTTT. It translates to CASSEGTGSPSYNSPLHF.

In its sample, this clonotype was seen a few times. The chain has TRBV7-9 and TRBJ2-1; 8 bases agree with TRBD2. V lost 3 bases to trimming and J lost 2 bases; unmatched junction nucleotides: 15. The CDR3 length is 19 residues. CDR1 is SEHNR and CDR2 is FQNEAQ in the germline V gene (reference sequence). In DNA, the CDR3 is TGTGCCAGCAGCTTTGGGAATAGCGGGGCGAGCCCCCCCTACAATGAGCAGTTCTTC. Amino acid sequence: CASSFGNSGASPPYNEQFF.

The genes are TRBV6-6 and TRBJ2-2; 9 bases line up with TRBD1. The CDR3 contains 16 residues. Germline CDR1 reads MNHNY; CDR2 reads SVGAGI (reference sequence). V shed 7 bases and J 8 bases; nucleotides not matched to a gene: 14. The CDR3 reads CASTTGQGRTTGELFF. The CDR3 coding sequence is TGTGCCAGCACTACCGGACAGGGGCGAACAACGGGGGAGCTGTTTTTT.

The chain links TRBV24-1 to TRBJ1-5, with TRBD1 matching over 11 bases. CDR1 is KGHDR, CDR2 SFDVKD, per germline. Germline trimming cut 3 bases from V and 4 bases from J; bases unmatched to any gene: 4. CDR3 length: 16 amino acids. The CDR3 spells CATSDRTGGSNQPQHF. CDR3 coding DNA: TGTGCCACCAGTGATAGGACAGGGGGCTCAAATCAGCCCCAGCATTTT.

The chain employs TRBV5-5 and TRBJ2-6, with D maybe TRBD1 (6 bases). The CDR3 contains 17 residues. V was trimmed by 2 bases and J by 0 bases, leaving 12 bases between them. CDR1 SGHKS and CDR2 YYEKEE come from the germline V gene (reference sequence). The CDR3 DNA sequence: TGTGCCAGCAGCTTAAGACAGGCCGGCTCTGGGGCCAACGTCCTGACTTTC. Its protein is CASSLRQAGSGANVLTF.

This clonotype was detected only a few times. J is TRBJ1-1 and V is TRBV30; D remains ambiguous. The CDR3 totals 12 residues. Germline assignment: CDR1 GTSNPN and CDR2 SVGIG (reference sequence). V dropped 3 bases and J dropped 3 bases, with 8 bases sitting between them. CDR3 amino acids: CAWRQDYTEAFF. The CDR3 bases are TGTGCCTGGAGACAAGACTACACTGAAGCTTTCTTT.

This clonotype has a handful of counts. V is TRBV6-5 and J is TRBJ2-1; 10 nucleotides agree with TRBD1. The CDR3 is 12 residues long. Germline lookup yields CDR1 MNHEY and CDR2 SVGAGI. The trim removed 6 bases at V and 15 bases at J, leaving 8 bases unmatched. This CDR3 is CASSNRDRGLFF. The DNA for the CDR3 is TGTGCCAGCAGCAACCGGGACAGGGGTTTGTTCTTC.

This clonotype was seen ten or more times. This CDR3 reads CSAMTAPGSNTEAFF. CDR3 sequence (DNA): TGCAGTGCTATGACCGCCCCCGGTTCGAACACTGAAGCTTTCTTT. The chain uses TRBV20-1 and TRBJ1-1; D is undetermined. The CDR3 extends over 15 amino acids. V lost 4 bases to trimming and J lost 1 base, with 16 bases between them. Germline-derived CDR1 and CDR2 are DFQATT and SNEGSKA (reference sequence).

The chain links TRBV4-3 to TRBJ2-1, with D possibly being TRBD1 (5 bases). Germline CDR1 is LGHNA and CDR2 is YSLEER. Deletions cut 1 base from V and 6 bases from J, with 10 bases between. There are 14 residues in the CDR3. DNA for the CDR3: TGCGCCAGCAGCCAAGTTTGGGGCTCCAATGAGCAGTTCTTC. Its protein product is CASSQVWGSNEQFF.